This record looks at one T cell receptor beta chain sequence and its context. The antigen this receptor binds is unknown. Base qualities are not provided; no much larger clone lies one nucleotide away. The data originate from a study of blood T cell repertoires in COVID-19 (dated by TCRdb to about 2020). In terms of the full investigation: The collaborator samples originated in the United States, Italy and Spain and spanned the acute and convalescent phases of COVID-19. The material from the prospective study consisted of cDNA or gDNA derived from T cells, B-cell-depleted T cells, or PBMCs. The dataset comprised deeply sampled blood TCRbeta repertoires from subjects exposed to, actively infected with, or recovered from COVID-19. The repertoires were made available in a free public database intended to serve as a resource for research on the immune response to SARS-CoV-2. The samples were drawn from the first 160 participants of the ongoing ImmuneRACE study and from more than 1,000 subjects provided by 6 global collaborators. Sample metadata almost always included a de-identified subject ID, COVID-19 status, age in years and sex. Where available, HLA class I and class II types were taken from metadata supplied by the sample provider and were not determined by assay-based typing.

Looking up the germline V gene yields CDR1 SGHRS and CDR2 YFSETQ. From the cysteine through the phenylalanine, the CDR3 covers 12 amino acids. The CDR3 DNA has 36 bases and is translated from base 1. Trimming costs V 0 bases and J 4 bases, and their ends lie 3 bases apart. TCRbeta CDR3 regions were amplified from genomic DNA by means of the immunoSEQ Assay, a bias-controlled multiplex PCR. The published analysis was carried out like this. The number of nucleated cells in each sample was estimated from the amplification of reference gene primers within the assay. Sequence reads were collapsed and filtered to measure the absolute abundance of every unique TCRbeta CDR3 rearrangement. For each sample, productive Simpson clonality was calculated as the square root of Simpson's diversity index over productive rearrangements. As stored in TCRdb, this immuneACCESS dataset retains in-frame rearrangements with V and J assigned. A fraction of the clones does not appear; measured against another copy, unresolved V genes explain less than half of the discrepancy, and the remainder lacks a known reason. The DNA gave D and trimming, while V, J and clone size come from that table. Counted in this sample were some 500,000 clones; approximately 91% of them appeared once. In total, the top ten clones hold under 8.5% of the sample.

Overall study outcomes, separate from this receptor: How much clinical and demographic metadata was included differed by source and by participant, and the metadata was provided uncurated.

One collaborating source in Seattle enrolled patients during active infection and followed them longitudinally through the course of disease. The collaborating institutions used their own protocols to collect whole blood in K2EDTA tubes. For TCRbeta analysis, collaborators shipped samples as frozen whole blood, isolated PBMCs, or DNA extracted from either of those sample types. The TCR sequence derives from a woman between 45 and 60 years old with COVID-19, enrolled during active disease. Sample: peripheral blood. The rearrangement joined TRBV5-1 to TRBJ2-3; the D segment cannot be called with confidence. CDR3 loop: CASSLDSDTQYF. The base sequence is TGCGCCAGCAGCTTGGACTCAGATACGCAGTATTTT.